The 9 T cell receptor beta chains reported below all come from one sample, sequenced in a study of blood T cell repertoires in COVID-19. Sequencing was performed with immunoSEQ multiplex PCR; in TCRdb, only in-frame clones are kept and a portion is missing. Here the sample spans 250,000 or so clones, 75% to 90% being singletons. Sequencing was done on a sample of peripheral blood. These receptors came from a man aged 25-40 years with COVID-19, enrolled during active disease.

The CDR3 DNA reads as TGTGCCAGCAGTTTATCGGCTTATGGGCAGCTCAATCAGCCCCAGCATTTT. Its translation: CASSLSAYGQLNQPQHF. The chain has TRBV28 and TRBJ1-5; D call uncertain. Per the germline V gene, CDR1 is MDHEN and CDR2 is SYDVKM. Trimming took off 1 base at V and 3 bases at J, with 16 bases between the two ends. The CDR3 is made up of 17 amino acids. The complete variable domain, with remaining parts taken from reference TRBV28 and TRBJ1-5, reads DVKVTQSSRYLVKRTGEKVFLECVQDMDHENMFWYRQDPGLGLRLIYFSYDVKMKEKGDIPEGYSVSREKKERFSLILESASTNQTSMYLCASSLSAYGQLNQPQHFGDGTRLSIL.

The genes are TRBV10-3 and TRBJ1-2; D not certain. Trimming took off 8 bases at V and 1 base at J, with 17 bases between the two ends. The length of the CDR3 is 15 residues. Germline values: CDR1 ENHRY, CDR2 SYGVKD. The chain's CDR3 is CAISEADGDNYGYTF. CDR3 nucleotides: TGTGCCATCTCCGAGGCAGACGGGGATAACTATGGCTACACCTTC.

This sequence joins TRBV15 and TRBJ1-6; no firm D call. This CDR3 spans 15 amino acids. CDR1 and CDR2 from the germline V gene are LNHNV and YYDKDF (reference sequence). The V end lost 5 bases, the J end lost 3 bases, and 11 bases lay between the germline ends. CDR3 DNA: TGTGCCACCAGCGGAAGGTCAGGCTATAATTCACCCCTCCACTTT. Protein sequence: CATSGRSGYNSPLHF. The full variable domain, rest sourced from reference TRBV15 and TRBJ1-6, is DAMVIQNPRYQVTQFGKPVTLSCSQTLNHNVMYWYQQKSSQAPKLLFHYYDKDFNNEADTPDNFQSRRPNTSFCFLDIRSPGLGDTAMYLCATSGRSGYNSPLHFGNGTRLTVT.

The chain employs TRBV5-1 and TRBJ2-7; possibly TRBD1 for D (5 bases). Per the germline V gene, CDR1 is SGHRS and CDR2 is YFSETQ. This CDR3 region has 13 residues. Between the trimmed V and J ends, which lost 1 base and 6 bases, there was a span of 11 bases. The CDR3 region is CASSLYQGSEQYF. In nucleotides, the CDR3 is TGCGCCAGCAGCTTGTATCAGGGAAGCGAGCAGTACTTC.

The sample holds one count of this clone. This rearrangement joins TRBV6-5 to TRBJ2-7, with 11 bases aligning to TRBD1. Unmatched junction bases numbered 4, after V lost 5 bases and J lost 4 bases. The CDR3 is 14 residues long. The germline V gene has CDR1 MNHEY and CDR2 SVGAGI. The CDR3, as DNA: TGTGCCAGCAGTAACCGGGACAGGGGGTACGAGCAGTACTTC. This gives the protein CASSNRDRGYEQYF.

The chain links TRBV21-1 to TRBJ1-2; TRBD1 is the table's D call, not checked against the DNA. TRBV21-1 is marked as a pseudogene. The CDR3 is 14 amino acids. The CDR3 nucleotides read TGTGCCAGCAGCAATAGGACAGGGGGATATGGCTACACCTTC. Translating it yields CASSNRTGGYGYTF.

In this sample, this clone turned up a few times. The V gene is TRBV6-1, the J gene TRBJ2-7, with 8 nucleotides matching TRBD2. Germline CDR1 is MNHNS and CDR2 is SASEGT. V was clipped by 0 bases and J by 9 bases; unmatched bases: 13. This CDR3 is 16 amino acids long. The CDR3 region has the DNA TGTGCCAGCAGTGAAGCTTCCGGGCTAGCGGGTTCAGCGCAGTACTTC. Translated, it gives CASSEASGLAGSAQYF.

This rearrangement joins TRBV6-2 or TRBV6-3 to TRBJ2-1, with D possibly being TRBD1 (6 bases). V was clipped by 6 bases and J by 5 bases, with 11 bases between them. In germline, CDR1 is MNHEY, CDR2 SVGEGT. This CDR3 spans 13 amino acids. CDR3 DNA sequence: TGTGCCAGCAGCCCCGGGACAAACAATGAGCAGTTCTTC. Its protein product is CASSPGTNNEQFF.

J is TRBJ1-2 and V is TRBV4-1; D is unresolved. V was clipped by 3 bases and J by 0 bases, with 17 bases between them. The CDR3 runs to 17 residues. The germline gives CDR1 MGHRA, CDR2 YSYEKL. DNA for the CDR3: TGCGCCAGCAGCCACGCCCCCGGGAGAAGGTCTAACTATGGCTACACCTTC. It codes for CASSHAPGRRSNYGYTF.